The 5 T cell receptor beta chains listed next were all sequenced from one sample in a study of regulatory T cells in long-lasting Graves disease. With iRepertoire HTBI primers and Arm-PCR of CDR3 regions, TCR beta libraries were built. TCRdb recomputed calls from the multiplex PCR reads with MiXCR, one row per CDR3 protein. Among about half a million distinct CDR3 sequences listed, 22% were seen once. Time point denoted: persistent/refractory GD, antithyroid drugs over 5 years with positive TRAb. PBMC RNA was the source of the TCR library. The sequencing here drew on peripheral blood mononuclear cells (PBMCs), taken when the disease was refractory, from a patient treated with antithyroid drugs. The receptors derive from a female donor with Graves disease.

This clonotype was recorded many times. The chain carries TRBV2 and TRBJ1-5, with D maybe TRBD1 (5 bases). Germline V CDR1 and CDR2: SNHLY, FYNNEI. CDR3 length equals 18 residues. V was pared by 0 bases and J by 4 bases, with 19 bases between. The CDR3 sequence is CASSEALSLRGPNQPQHF. The CDR3 DNA is TGTGCCAGCAGTGAAGCGCTTAGTCTTCGGGGCCCGAATCAGCCCCAGCATTTT.

This clonotype was detected many times. The V and J genes are TRBV12-3 or TRBV12-4 and TRBJ1-4, with D unclear. Deletions cut 6 bases from V and 5 bases from J, with 13 bases between. This CDR3 has 14 amino acids. The CDR3: CASSPRENNEKLFF. Written as DNA, the CDR3 is TGTGCCAGCAGCCCTCGGGAGAACAATGAAAAACTGTTTTTT.

This clonotype was detected many times. The rearrangement uses TRBV12-5 and TRBJ1-5, with TRBD1 identical over 7 bases. In germline, CDR1 is LGHNT, CDR2 FRNRAP. V lost 0 bases, J lost 4 bases, and 12 bases stayed unmatched. The CDR3 runs to 18 residues. The CDR3 is CASGLVIYRTGPNQPQHF. The CDR3 DNA sequence: TGTGCTAGTGGTTTGGTAATTTATAGGACAGGACCTAATCAGCCCCAGCATTTT.

This clonotype was counted at least ten times. V gene TRBV12-3 or TRBV12-4 combines with J gene TRBJ2-7, with 9 bases identical to TRBD1. This CDR3 has 12 residues. V lost 8 bases to trimming and J lost 5 bases; unmatched junction nucleotides: 4. In nucleotides, the CDR3 is TGTGCCAGCGGGACAGGGACCCACGAGCAGTACTTC. Amino acids: CASGTGTHEQYF.

The chain is built from TRBV7-2 and TRBJ1-5, with D possibly matching TRBD1 (5 bases). The ends were cut back, 3 bases at V and 2 bases at J, with 11 bases in the middle. The CDR3 consists of 15 residues. Germline V lookup: CDR1 SGHTA, CDR2 FQGNSA. The CDR3 DNA is TGTGCCAGCAGCTTTAATGGGGCCGGCAATCAGCCCCAGCATTTT. Protein product: CASSFNGAGNQPQHF.